A single sample gave rise to the 15 T cell receptor beta chains below, sequenced in a study of technical replicates of blood from a handful of donors. The method was immunoSEQ multiplex PCR; TCRdb's version includes in-frame clones alone and lacks a portion of them. The sample includes tens of thousands of clones, approximately 94% seen only once; the top ten take less than 0.25%. Source material: T cells isolated from PBMCs. Receptors originate from a human donor in good health.

This clone has a single count. This chain joins TRBV5-1 and TRBJ2-5, with 11 bases aligning to TRBD1. The junction had 4 bases not matched to a gene; V was cut back by 4 bases and J by 2 bases. The germline CDR1 and CDR2 sequences are SGHRS and YFSETQ. The CDR3 consists of 15 residues. The CDR3 DNA reads as TGCGCCAGCAGCCCAGGGACAGGGGGACAAGAGACCCAGTACTTC. Translating it yields CASSPGTGGQETQYF.

The J gene is TRBJ2-3, the V gene TRBV4-2, with D possibly matching TRBD2 (7 bases). The CDR3 extends over 16 amino acids. V was trimmed by 0 bases and J by 0 bases, leaving 10 bases between them. CDR1 is LGHNA, CDR2 YNFKEQ, per germline. CDR3 nucleotide sequence: TGTGCCAGCAGCCAAGATAGGGGGGGGAGCACAGATACGCAGTATTTT. It yields the protein CASSQDRGGSTDTQYF.

The V gene is TRBV19, the J gene TRBJ1-5, with D possibly TRBD1 on 5 matching bases. This CDR3 is built from 16 residues. V was cut by 4 bases and J by 4 bases, with 17 bases left in between. Germline values: CDR1 LNHDA, CDR2 SQIVND (reference sequence). CDR3 nucleotide sequence: TGTGCCAGTAGTAAAGCGGGGACGGGGCCTAATCAGCCCCAGCATTTT. This sequence encodes CASSKAGTGPNQPQHF.

V gene TRBV5-5 combines with J gene TRBJ2-3; a possible D gene is TRBD1 (6 bases). The germline V and J ends were trimmed by 3 bases and 1 base, with 9 bases remaining between them. CDR3 size: 14 residues. The germline V gene encodes CDR1 SGHKS and CDR2 YYEKEE (reference sequence). The CDR3 loop reads CASSSGQRTDTQYF. The CDR3 nucleotides read TGTGCCAGCAGCTCAGGACAGCGCACAGATACGCAGTATTTT.

This chain links TRBV29-1 with TRBJ2-1; TRBD2 might be the D (6 bases). CDR1 SQVTM and CDR2 ANQGSEA come from the germline V gene. Trimming took off 6 bases at V and 15 bases at J, with 18 bases between the two ends. This CDR3 is 11 amino acids long. CDR3 DNA sequence: TGCAGCGTGACGGGTTCCCGGGGACTGTTCTTC. It specifies CSVTGSRGLFF.

Worth noting for this clone: Germline is not matched at one junction end, which may reflect a read error. The chain combines TRBV7-9 with TRBJ2-1; D call uncertain. CDR3 length equals 11 residues. CDR1 and CDR2 (germline): SEHNR, FQNEAQ (reference sequence). The CDR3 region is CASSLKPAVVF. The CDR3 DNA reads TGTGCCAGCAGCTTAAAGCCCGCTGTCGTCTTC.

The V and J genes are TRBV30 and TRBJ2-1, with D possibly being TRBD1 (6 bases). Looked up from germline, CDR1 is GTSNPN and CDR2 is SVGIG (reference sequence). The V end lost 4 bases, the J end lost 4 bases, and 8 bases lay between the germline ends. The CDR3 runs 12 residues. The CDR3 coding sequence is TGTGCCTGGAAAAGGGGGTACAATGAGCAGTTCTTC. As protein: CAWKRGYNEQFF.

The genes are TRBV25-1 and TRBJ1-3, with 7 bases matching TRBD1. Germline V gives CDR1 MGHDK, CDR2 SYGVNS. The CDR3 length is 18 residues. Losses at the gene ends were 4 bases for V and 3 bases for J; bases not matched to a gene: 15. The CDR3 DNA follows: TGTGCCAGCAGTGCTCAGCTCGCACAGGGGCTTTATGGAAACACCATATATTTT. Its protein product is CASSAQLAQGLYGNTIYF.

The chain couples TRBV27 to TRBJ2-1; TRBD2 matches at 15 bases. The CDR3 spans 16 residues. V lost 4 bases and J lost 8; bases outside the gene matches: 6. The germline V gene has CDR1 MNHEY and CDR2 SMNVEV (reference sequence). The CDR3 here is CASSWGLAGGLDEQFF. The DNA for the CDR3 is TGTGCCAGCAGTTGGGGACTAGCGGGAGGCCTGGATGAGCAGTTCTTC.

The chain recombines TRBV4-1 with TRBJ2-1; 10 bases align to TRBD2. The V and J ends lost 8 bases and 8 bases, in that order; junction bases with no gene match: 12. The CDR3 contains 15 residues. The germline CDR1 and CDR2 sequences are MGHRA and YSYEKL. In DNA form, the CDR3 reads TGCGCCAGCGCCCCCTCTAGCGGGAGTCCGGATGAGCAGTTCTTC. Translated: CASAPSSGSPDEQFF.

This clone was counted a single time. The chain is built from TRBV6-4 and TRBJ1-1, with D tentatively TRBD1 (5 bases). The CDR3 covers 13 residues. CDR1 is MRHNA, CDR2 SNTAGT, per germline. V was trimmed by 3 bases and J by 2 bases, leaving 7 bases between them. The CDR3 DNA reads TGTGCCAGCAGTGAAGGGGCTAACACTGAAGCTTTCTTT. It specifies CASSEGANTEAFF.

The chain is built from TRBV7-2 and TRBJ2-7; D might be TRBD1 (6 bases). The V gene's germline CDR1 is SGHTA and CDR2 FQGNSA. The CDR3 contains 14 residues. V dropped 4 bases and J dropped 6 bases, with 16 bases sitting between them. The CDR3 region has the DNA TGTGCCAGCAGCTATACAGGGAATGTTGGCGAGCAGTACTTC. It is translated as CASSYTGNVGEQYF.

The count of this clone is one. DNA of the CDR3: TGCGCCAGCAGCTTGGGGGCAGGGACTAATGGCTACACCTTC. Translating gives CASSLGAGTNGYTF. The chain carries TRBV5-1 and TRBJ1-2, with D perhaps matching TRBD1 (5 bases). The CDR3 loop spans 14 amino acids. Trimming left V 0 bases short and J 6 bases short, with 12 bases between. CDR1 and CDR2 (germline): SGHRS, YFSETQ.

The chain uses TRBV5-1 and TRBJ1-4, with D unresolved. CDR3 length: 14 amino acids. The V end was cut by 4 bases, the J end by 8 bases, with 15 bases between. The V gene's germline CDR1 is SGHRS and CDR2 YFSETQ. Here the CDR3 reads CASSPAQANEKLFF. The CDR3 DNA sequence: TGCGCCAGCAGCCCGGCCCAGGCCAACGAAAAACTGTTTTTT. Together with reference TRBV5-1 and TRBJ1-4, the CDR3 gives the full variable domain: KAGVTQTPRYLIKTRGQQVTLSCSPISGHRSVSWYQQTPGQGLQFLFEYFSETQRNKGNFPGRFSGRQFSNSRSEMNVSTLELGDSALYLCASSPAQANEKLFFGSGTQLSVL.

The chain has TRBV19 and TRBJ2-1; D not resolved. Trimming left V 3 bases short and J 1 base short, with 22 bases between. This CDR3 is 19 amino acids long. CDR1 and CDR2 from the germline V gene are LNHDA and SQIVND (reference sequence). The CDR3 coding sequence is TGTGCCAGTAGTATCGGTCCCGGCAGGCCGGTCAAATCCTACAATGAGCAGTTCTTC. Encoded protein: CASSIGPGRPVKSYNEQFF.